This is a list of T cell receptor beta chains from one sample in a study of OX40 agonist ivuxolimab in advanced cancers. Clones were sequenced by immunoSEQ multiplex PCR, and TCRdb holds only the in-frame ones, with some missing. The sample lists more than 60,000 clones, roughly 94% occurring once. The material sequenced was CD4+ or CD8+ T cells sorted from blood, taken in a trial of the OX40 agonist ivuxolimab. These receptors were taken from an adult with an advanced solid tumor such as melanoma, head and neck, liver or kidney cancer. Both conserved end residues are trimmed from each CDR3.

v_call cdr3_length cdr3_aa
TRBV4-1 13 ASSQLPSSYNEQF
TRBV5-1 11 ASSQNEGGEQY
TRBV18 14 ASSLQRVGIRNEQF
TRBV5-6 13 ASSLGTGVNTEAF
TRBV15 13 ATSNLPGPEIEQY
TRBV6-5 12 ASSNRGMNTEAF
TRBV14 10 ASSQEVNHIY
TRBV7-9 14 ASTLGGGGPQETQY
TRBV7-6 11 ASSLRGRKEQF
TRBV7-9 12 ASSSPDGNEKLF
TRBV19 11 ASSTGVTYGYT
TRBV19 11 ASSIGGDTEAF
TRBV10-3 12 AIKGGSSHNEQF
TRBV28 11 ASSDRGPPEAF
TRBV11-2 10 ASSFLANEQF
TRBV19 10 AATTSNQPQH
TRBV20-1 9 SAPVDRTYT
TRBV4-1 12 ASSKGQGDYGYT
TRBV7-3 13 ASSSAAIGDYGYT
TRBV27 12 ASSLIGGTYGYT
TRBV4-1 18 ASSHSGGGGAALMNTEAF
TRBV11-2 8 ASSLSRQY
TRBV4-1 11 ASSHGGSTEAF
TRBV6-5 13 ASSLTGTSSYEQY
TRBV7-9 11 ASSVQKDQKAF
TRBV27 15 ASSRTSGGAAYNEQF
TRBV7-9 9 ASSQSGGQY
TRBV29-1 9 SVDTSSQQY
TRBV6-6 12 ASMKRGSNQPQH
TRBV19 11 ASSIGGGTEAF
TRBV7-9 11 ASSLEVENEQF
TRBV5-4 11 ASSFNLPTEAF
TRBV7-2 13 ASSQPTSPNNEQF
TRBV28 13 ASSSRQGPGDGYT
TRBV6-1 12 ASRPGQGAHTQY
TRBV29-1 9 SVEGLETQY
TRBV7-2 12 ASSLNRGAYEQY
TRBV9 10 ASSVAGGEAF
TRBV12-5 14 ASGLTYRDRGYEQY
TRBV29-1 12 SVAGTGILDEQY
TRBV7-8 11 ASSLAPDTEAF
TRBV27 14 ASSSFRDRGNYGYT
TRBV9 10 ASRGGPDEQF
TRBV27 16 ASLGPASGTVSYNEQF